The next 8 T cell receptor beta chains were all read from a single sample in a study of CD4+ T cells in melanoma. Measured with immunoSEQ multiplex PCR; TCRdb has only the in-frame clones, and not every one. Of 10,000 to 13,000 clones in the sample, about three fifths were seen once. The specimen sequenced was cells from a culture (not recorded whether cultured in vitro). These receptors came from a human donor with melanoma.

V is TRBV5-1 and J is TRBJ2-7, with D possibly being TRBD1 (6 bases). CDR3 length: 15 residues. Germline CDR1 and CDR2: SGHRS and YFSETQ. V lost 5 bases, J lost 6 bases, and 21 bases lay in between. CDR3 sequence reads: CASRKPGTFRGEQYF. DNA for the CDR3: TGCGCCAGCAGAAAACCCGGGACATTTCGAGGCGAGCAGTACTTC.

CDR3 nucleotide sequence: TGCGCCAGCAGCTTAACGCAGGGGACAGGGGACCACGAGCAGTACTTC. It specifies CASSLTQGTGDHEQYF. The rearrangement links TRBV5-1 to TRBJ2-7, with 10 nucleotides matching TRBD1. With 2 bases clipped from V and 5 bases from J, the junction kept 10 bases outside the gene matches. The CDR3 contains 16 residues. In germline, CDR1 is SGHRS, CDR2 YFSETQ.

The chain has TRBV7-6 and TRBJ2-6; D could derive from TRBD1 or TRBD2 (5 bases each). CDR1 and CDR2 from the germline V gene are SGHVS and FNYEAQ. V gave up 4 bases and J gave up 4 bases, with 14 bases separating them. This CDR3 is built from 16 residues. The CDR3: CASSSPWGKGANVLTF. DNA of the CDR3: TGTGCCAGCAGCTCCCCTTGGGGGAAAGGGGCCAACGTCCTGACTTTC.

The chain employs TRBV30 and TRBJ2-5, with 11 positions matching TRBD1. Trimming took 4 bases from V and 2 from J; bases not matched to a gene: 3. In germline, CDR1 is GTSNPN, CDR2 SVGIG (reference sequence). The CDR3 length is 14 residues. In nucleotides, the CDR3 is TGTGCCTGGAAGGGGACAGGGGGACAAGAGACCCAGTACTTC. It yields the protein CAWKGTGGQETQYF.

The chain uses TRBV5-1 and TRBJ2-1, with 8 bases lining up with TRBD2. The germline V gene encodes CDR1 SGHRS and CDR2 YFSETQ. The trim removed 6 bases at V and 3 bases at J, leaving 8 bases unmatched. The CDR3 spans 15 residues. CDR3 protein: CASTRGGALYNEQFF. The CDR3 DNA reads as TGCGCCAGCACCCGGGGGGGGGCCCTCTACAATGAGCAGTTCTTC. The full variable domain, with the rest looked up from reference TRBV5-1 and TRBJ2-1, is KAGVTQTPRYLIKTRGQQVTLSCSPISGHRSVSWYQQTPGQGLQFLFEYFSETQRNKGNFPGRFSGRQFSNSRSEMNVSTLELGDSALYLCASTRGGALYNEQFFGPGTRLTVL.

V is TRBV7-3 and J is TRBJ1-6; D is uncertain. Germline loops: CDR1 SGHTA, CDR2 FQGTGA. Deletions cut 2 bases from V and 7 bases from J, with 9 bases between. This CDR3 is 14 amino acids long. The CDR3 coding sequence is TGTGCCAGCAGCTTAGGTACTCTGAATTCACCCCTCCACTTT. Its translation: CASSLGTLNSPLHF. Full variable domain (remainder filled in from reference TRBV7-3 and TRBJ1-6): GAGVSQTPSNKVTEKGKYVELRCDPISGHTALYWYRQSLGQGPEFLIYFQGTGAADDSGLPNDRFFAVRPEGSVSTLKIQRTERGDSAVYLCASSLGTLNSPLHFGNGTRLTVT.

This clone has only a few counts. Its ends do not fully match the called genes, so a read error is possible. This chain joins TRBV9 and TRBJ1-2; no reliable D call. CDR3 length equals 8 residues. From germline, CDR1 is SGDLS and CDR2 YYNGEE. The chain's CDR3 is CASTRPPF. The CDR3 bases are TGTGCCAGCACTCGCCCCCCCTTC.

This clone showed up just a few times. The rearrangement links TRBV30 to TRBJ2-7; D uncertain. Trimming cost V 2 bases and J 3 bases, with 8 bases left between them. The CDR3 covers 12 residues. In germline, CDR1 is GTSNPN, CDR2 SVGIG (reference sequence). The chain's CDR3 is CAWSQHGYEQYF. The CDR3 DNA sequence: TGTGCCTGGAGTCAGCACGGCTACGAGCAGTACTTC.